A single sample is the source of the 25 T cell receptor beta chains below, sequenced in a study of blood T cell repertoires in COVID-19. Clones were read by immunoSEQ multiplex PCR, and TCRdb kept only the in-frame ones, dropping some. The table has some 150,000 clones, around 91% seen once. Sequencing was done on a sample of peripheral blood. The receptors derive from a woman in her forties with acute or convalescent COVID-19.

CDR3 protein: CASRFDRSTEAFF. In nucleotides, the CDR3 is TGTGCCAGCAGATTTGACAGAAGCACTGAAGCTTTCTTT. The chain is built from TRBV2 and TRBJ1-1, with D possibly TRBD1 on 5 matching bases. CDR3 length: 13 residues. With 6 bases removed from V and 4 bases from J, the gap between germline ends came to 12 bases. CDR1 is SNHLY and CDR2 is FYNNEI in the germline V gene.

CDR3 protein: CASSLLGPYEQYF. Written as DNA, the CDR3 is TGTGCCAGCAGTTTGCTTGGGCCCTACGAGCAGTACTTC. J is TRBJ2-7 and V is TRBV27; D call uncertain. The CDR3 is made up of 13 amino acids. The germline V gene has CDR1 MNHEY and CDR2 SMNVEV (reference sequence). V lost 3 bases and J 2 bases, leaving 8 bases between the germline ends.

The chain has TRBV12-3 or TRBV12-4 and TRBJ1-1; D ambiguous. The CDR3 runs 13 residues. The V gene lost 7 bases and the J gene lost 4 bases, with 13 bases spanning the gap. The CDR3 nucleotides read TGTGCCAGCACCCGGGGTGGGGTCACTGAAGCTTTCTTT. Protein: CASTRGGVTEAFF.

The V and J genes are TRBV15 and TRBJ2-1; 9 bases fit TRBD1. V trimming: 0 bases; J trimming: 7 bases; junction bases outside the gene matches: 4. CDR3 size: 15 residues. The germline CDR1 and CDR2 sequences are LNHNV and YYDKDF (reference sequence). CDR3 DNA sequence: TGTGCCACCAGCAGAGATAAAGACAGGGGGAATGAGCAGTTCTTC. It is translated as CATSRDKDRGNEQFF. Full variable domain (remainder filled in from reference TRBV15 and TRBJ2-1): DAMVIQNPRYQVTQFGKPVTLSCSQTLNHNVMYWYQQKSSQAPKLLFHYYDKDFNNEADTPDNFQSRRPNTSFCFLDIRSPGLGDTAMYLCATSRDKDRGNEQFFGPGTRLTVL.

CDR3: CASSLVYTGVTDTQYF. CDR3 DNA sequence: TGTGCCAGCAGCTTGGTGTATACGGGGGTCACAGATACGCAGTATTTT. The chain employs TRBV5-6 and TRBJ2-3; D might be TRBD2 (6 bases). V gave up 0 bases and J gave up 2 bases, with 13 bases separating them. The CDR3 is 16 residues long. The germline V gene encodes CDR1 SGHDT and CDR2 YYEEEE.

The chain is built from TRBV19 and TRBJ2-2, with 10 positions matching TRBD1. The CDR3 runs 15 residues. Germline CDR1 and CDR2: LNHDA and SQIVND (reference sequence). Trimming at V came to 5 bases and at J to 6 bases, leaving 6 bases not matched to a gene. The CDR3 region has the DNA TGTGCCAGTAGTGTGGGACAGGGGTTTCCCGGGGAGCTGTTTTTT. Its translation: CASSVGQGFPGELFF.

V is TRBV5-1 and J is TRBJ2-7; 7 nucleotides match TRBD1. Germline trimming cut 0 bases from V and 1 base from J; bases unmatched to any gene: 4. Germline V gene sequence: CDR1 SGHRS, CDR2 YFSETQ. The CDR3 totals 15 residues. The CDR3 nucleotides are TGCGCCAGCAGCTTGGCTACAGGGGAATCCTACGAGCAGTACTTC. This sequence encodes CASSLATGESYEQYF. The variable domain in full, completed from reference TRBV5-1 and TRBJ2-7, reads KAGVTQTPRYLIKTRGQQVTLSCSPISGHRSVSWYQQTPGQGLQFLFEYFSETQRNKGNFPGRFSGRQFSNSRSEMNVSTLELGDSALYLCASSLATGESYEQYFGPGTRLTVT.

CDR3 bases: TGTGCCAGTAAGAGGACAGGGGATAAAAGGGGAAACACCATATATTTT. Translating gives CASKRTGDKRGNTIYF. The chain employs TRBV19 and TRBJ1-3; 9 nucleotides agree with TRBD1. This CDR3 comprises 16 residues. Trimming at V came to 7 bases and at J to 4 bases, leaving 11 bases not matched to a gene. The germline V gene encodes CDR1 LNHDA and CDR2 SQIVND (reference sequence).

The chain employs TRBV7-8 and TRBJ2-1; weak D call: TRBD1 (5 bases). The length of the CDR3 is 13 residues. V lost 3 bases to trimming and J lost 5 bases, with 8 bases between them. The germline V gene has CDR1 SGHVS and CDR2 FQNEAQ. The CDR3 sequence is CASSFDRNNEQFF. The DNA for the CDR3 is TGTGCCAGCAGCTTCGACAGAAACAATGAGCAGTTCTTC.

The chain is built from TRBV5-6 and TRBJ1-5; 9 bases are shared with TRBD1. The CDR3 is made up of 16 amino acids. CDR1 and CDR2 from the germline V gene are SGHDT and YYEEEE. The trim removed 4 bases at V and 2 bases at J, leaving 7 bases unmatched. The CDR3 here is CASSPPGQGRNQPQHF. CDR3 sequence (DNA): TGTGCCAGCAGCCCCCCGGGACAGGGCCGCAATCAGCCCCAGCATTTT.

The chain carries TRBV5-1 and TRBJ2-1, with 7 bases fitting TRBD1. The CDR3 has 15 amino acids. Trimming took 4 bases from V and 9 from J; bases not matched to a gene: 13. Germline values: CDR1 SGHRS, CDR2 YFSETQ. The CDR3 region has the DNA TGCGCCAGCAGCACGACAGGGATCCGGATCGGTGAGCAGTTCTTC. This encodes CASSTTGIRIGEQFF.

V is TRBV30 and J is TRBJ2-5; a possible D gene is TRBD2 (5 bases). Trimming took off 0 bases at V and 4 bases at J, with 12 bases between the two ends. The CDR3 is 14 residues long. CDR1 is GTSNPN and CDR2 is SVGIG in the germline V gene (reference sequence). The CDR3 sequence is CAWSVRLASETQYF. The CDR3 DNA reads TGTGCCTGGAGTGTACGTCTAGCTTCAGAGACCCAGTACTTC.

The rearrangement joins TRBV30 to TRBJ1-2; D gene uncertain. Trimming took off 0 bases at V and 6 bases at J, with 8 bases between the two ends. Germline lookup yields CDR1 GTSNPN and CDR2 SVGIG (reference sequence). This CDR3 spans 12 amino acids. The CDR3 DNA follows: TGTGCCTGGAGTGTGGTTTTAGATGGCTACACCTTC. This encodes CAWSVVLDGYTF.

In its sample, this clone was seen once. The J gene is TRBJ2-2, the V gene TRBV9, with a weak D call TRBD2 (6 bases). Germline V gene data show CDR1 as SGDLS and CDR2 as YYNGEE. The V gene lost 0 bases and the J gene lost 7 bases, with 16 bases spanning the gap. The CDR3 length is 16 residues. In DNA form, the CDR3 reads TGTGCCAGCAGCGTAGACTCAAGCGGGTTATACGGGGAGCTGTTTTTT. Translating gives CASSVDSSGLYGELFF.

The rearrangement uses TRBV7-3 and TRBJ2-1; the D gene is possibly TRBD1 (6 bases). V was clipped by 5 bases and J by 1 base, with 15 bases between them. Germline values: CDR1 SGHTA, CDR2 FQGTGA. This CDR3 contains 16 residues. In nucleotides, the CDR3 is TGTGCCAGCAGCCCCATCGGGACAAATTCCTACAATGAGCAGTTCTTC. This encodes CASSPIGTNSYNEQFF.

V gene TRBV28 combines with J gene TRBJ2-7, with D uncertain. CDR1 is MDHEN, CDR2 SYDVKM, per germline. V was cut by 7 bases and J by 4 bases, with 8 bases left in between. The CDR3 runs to 11 residues. As DNA, the CDR3 is TGTGCCAGCACGGGTGGGTACGAGCAGTACTTC. As protein: CASTGGYEQYF.

This clone was detected only once. The rearrangement uses TRBV11-3 and TRBJ2-1, with 7 positions matching TRBD2. With 1 base clipped from V and 0 bases from J, the junction kept 6 bases outside the gene matches. This CDR3 region has 17 residues. Germline CDR1 is SGHNT and CDR2 is YENEEA. The CDR3 sequence is CASSLVLADSSYNEQFF. CDR3 in DNA: TGTGCCAGCAGCTTAGTTCTAGCGGATAGCTCCTACAATGAGCAGTTCTTC.

The genes are TRBV10-3 and TRBJ2-1, with 12 bases aligning to TRBD2. Germline assignment: CDR1 ENHRY and CDR2 SYGVKD. Trimming removed 3 bases from V and 8 bases from J; junction bases left unmatched: 8. The CDR3 runs 16 residues. CDR3 amino acids: CAISETTSGSGYEQFF. The CDR3 DNA sequence: TGTGCCATCAGTGAAACGACTAGCGGGAGTGGCTATGAGCAGTTCTTC.

CDR3 protein: CASSALRDRGREETQYF. The DNA of the CDR3 is TGTGCCAGCAGCGCCCTCCGGGACAGGGGGCGAGAAGAGACCCAGTACTTC. This rearrangement joins TRBV5-4 to TRBJ2-5; 12 bases match TRBD1. Germline V gene sequence: CDR1 SGHNT, CDR2 YYREEE (reference sequence). This CDR3 region has 17 residues. V dropped 4 bases and J dropped 3; count of bases not matched to a gene: 10.

This chain joins TRBV12-5 and TRBJ2-3; 7 positions agree with TRBD1. Germline assignment: CDR1 LGHNT and CDR2 FRNRAP. After removal of 1 base from V and 6 bases from J, the junction contained 7 bases not matched to a gene. This CDR3 is built from 15 residues. DNA of the CDR3: TGTGCTAGTGGTTTGGGACAGGGTAAGGACGATACGCAGTATTTT. It translates to CASGLGQGKDDTQYF.

As regards this clone: At one boundary the junction diverges from the germline segment, which might be a read error. The chain recombines TRBV7-3 with TRBJ1-6, with 9 bases fitting TRBD1. The germline V gene encodes CDR1 SGHTA and CDR2 FQGTGA. This CDR3 comprises 16 residues. The chain's CDR3 is CASSLTAGQGVAPFHF. CDR3 in DNA: TGTGCCAGCAGCTTAACAGCGGGACAGGGTGTAGCACCCTTCCACTTT.

The chain recombines TRBV3-1 (or the pseudogene TRBV3-2) with TRBJ1-6; no firm D call. The V end was cut by 3 bases, the J end by 8 bases, with 11 bases between. Germline V gene data show CDR1 as LGHDT and CDR2 as YNNKEL (reference sequence). The CDR3 consists of 14 residues. The CDR3 DNA sequence: TGTGCCAGCAGCCATCTCCCGGTGGATTCACCCCTCCACTTT. Its protein product is CASSHLPVDSPLHF.

The gene calls are TRBV7-9 and TRBJ2-7, with D tentatively TRBD2 (5 bases). CDR3 length equals 13 residues. CDR1 SEHNR and CDR2 FQNEAQ come from the germline V gene (reference sequence). Trimming shortened V by 1 base and J by 7 bases, and 11 bases separated the two germline ends. The CDR3 loop is CASSLGVALEQYF. In DNA form, the CDR3 reads TGTGCCAGCAGCTTAGGAGTAGCGTTAGAGCAGTACTTC. The entire variable domain, with the rest obtained from reference TRBV7-9 and TRBJ2-7, is as follows: DTGVSQNPRHKITKRGQNVTFRCDPISEHNRLYWYRQTLGQGPEFLTYFQNEAQLEKSRLLSDRFSAERPKGSFSTLEIQRTEQGDSAMYLCASSLGVALEQYFGPGTRLTVT.

The chain combines TRBV7-2 with TRBJ2-3; TRBD2 aligns across 14 bases. The germline CDR1 and CDR2 sequences are SGHTA and FQGNSA. CDR3 length: 18 residues. V dropped 1 base and J dropped 1; count of bases not matched to a gene: 4. The DNA of the CDR3 is TGTGCCAGCAGCTTAGGGGGACTAGCGGGAGTAGGCACAGATACGCAGTATTTT. Translated, it gives CASSLGGLAGVGTDTQYF.

The chain combines TRBV5-5 with TRBJ1-1, with D possibly TRBD1 on 5 matching bases. V shed 3 bases and J shed 6 bases, with 12 bases lying between them. This CDR3 has 13 amino acids. The germline V gene encodes CDR1 SGHKS and CDR2 YYEKEE (reference sequence). Here the CDR3 reads CASSYETGAEAFF. DNA of the CDR3: TGTGCCAGCAGCTACGAAACGGGGGCTGAAGCTTTCTTT.